Reported below is one T cell receptor beta chain. This sample was included in a study of patients and donors after allogeneic stem cell transplantation. V lost 4 bases to trimming and J lost 5 bases; unmatched junction nucleotides: 13. In germline, CDR1 is LGHDT, CDR2 YNNKEL (reference sequence). The CDR3 has 17 amino acids. Via MiXCR, TCRdb re-called the RT-PCR reads, giving one row per CDR3 protein. The data contain approximately 200,000 distinct CDR3 sequences, 38% of them singletons. The source material was blood, either unsorted or a sorted T cell fraction (not recorded which). The source of this sequence is a human donor who was either an allogeneic HSCT recipient or a stem cell or donor lymphocyte infusion donor (not recorded which). It is not recorded whose cells these are; they may come from a transplant donor. The chain couples TRBV3-1 to TRBJ2-1, with 8 bases identical to TRBD1. The DNA for the CDR3 is TGTGCCAGCAGCCTTCTCAGGGGGCCGGTATTCGACAATGAGCAGTTCTTC. Translated, it gives CASSLLRGPVFDNEQFF.